This T cell receptor (beta chain) was profiled in a study of T cell responses to AZD1222 COVID-19 vaccine. Findings and limits, study-wide: The sample set comprised mostly white British donors with more females, and clonal diversity was possibly underestimated.

TCRdb's copy holds only in-frame clones and misses some; the assay was immunoSEQ multiplex PCR. The sample holds about 190,000 clones, about 90% seen once. Germline V lookup: CDR1 MDHEN, CDR2 SYDVKM. J was trimmed by 9 bases and V by 6 bases; bases with no gene match: 7. This CDR3 region has 15 residues. A remark on this clone: Its antigen remains unknown.

This chain links TRBV28 with TRBJ2-1; 14 nucleotides align to TRBD2. The sequencing used peripheral blood, collected on day 0 of MenACWY control vaccination. This clonotype was sampled from an adult in good health. Here the CDR3 reads CASRAGLAGAGEQFF. Here the CDR3 DNA reads TGTGCCAGCAGAGCGGGACTAGCGGGAGCTGGTGAGCAGTTCTTC.